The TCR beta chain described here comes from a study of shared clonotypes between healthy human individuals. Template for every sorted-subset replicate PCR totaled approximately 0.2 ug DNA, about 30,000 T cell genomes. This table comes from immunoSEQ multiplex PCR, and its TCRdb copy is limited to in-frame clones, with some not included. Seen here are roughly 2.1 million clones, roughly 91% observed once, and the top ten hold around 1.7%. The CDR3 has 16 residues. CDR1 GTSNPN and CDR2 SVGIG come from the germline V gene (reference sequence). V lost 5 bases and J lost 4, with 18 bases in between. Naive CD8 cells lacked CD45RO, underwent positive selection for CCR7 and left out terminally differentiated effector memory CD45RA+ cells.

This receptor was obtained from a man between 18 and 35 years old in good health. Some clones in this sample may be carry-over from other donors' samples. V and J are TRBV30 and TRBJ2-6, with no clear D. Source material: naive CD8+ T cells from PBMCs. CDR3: CAWGTISRAGANVLTF. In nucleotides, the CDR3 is TGTGCCTGGGGTACGATCTCGCGCGCCGGGGCCAACGTCCTGACTTTC.